This T cell receptor beta chain stems from a study of cytotoxic CD8 clonotypes in ibrutinib-treated CLL. Study in general: IGHV unmutated 17 to 18; relapsed/refractory 11 to 12; treatment-naive more than 14. An average of 255,043 productive templates and tens of thousands of productive rearrangements was obtained per sample. Study findings and constraints: Clonality increased with ibrutinib response but returned toward baseline at progression.

Concerning this clone itself: Its cognate antigen is unknown.

About 2 micrograms of genomic DNA (from cryopreserved PBMCs) were used for TCR beta libraries. CDR3 length equals 13 residues. The ends were cut back, 1 base at V and 5 bases at J, with 8 bases in the middle. The germline V gene encodes CDR1 MNHEY and CDR2 SMNVEV (reference sequence). Clones were sequenced by immunoSEQ multiplex PCR, and TCRdb holds only the in-frame ones, with some missing. The sample yields about 60,000 clones, roughly 58% seen once. The TCR sequence derives from a human donor with chronic lymphocytic leukemia. The rearrangement uses TRBV27 and TRBJ2-5; no definite D call. Material: PBMCs, obtained at disease progression, from a patient treated with ibrutinib. For the CDR3, the DNA is TGTGCCAGCAGTTTATGGAATGGGGAGACCCAGTACTTC. Protein sequence: CASSLWNGETQYF.